This T cell receptor (beta chain) was sequenced in a study of CD8+ T cells in alopecia areata. Trimming took 0 bases from V and 1 from J, leaving 10 bases between them. This CDR3 is built from 16 residues. Germline CDR1 reads SGHTA; CDR2 reads FQGNSA. Once RNA had been extracted, it was reverse transcribed into cDNA to act as the sequencing template. Using immunoSEQ multiplex PCR, the repertoire was profiled, and TCRdb retains in-frame clones only, with some absent. The sample includes 120,000 or so clones, 50% to 60% of them seen just once. This clone has only a few counts. The material was CD4+ T cells sorted from blood, obtained at week 0. The chain uses TRBV7-2 and TRBJ2-1; D is perhaps TRBD1 (6 bases). This TCR derives from a human donor with alopecia areata. Here the CDR3 reads CASSLAHTGSYNEQFF. CDR3 DNA sequence: TGTGCCAGCAGCTTAGCTCATACAGGGTCCTACAATGAGCAGTTCTTC.